These 18 T cell receptor delta chains came from one sample sequenced in a study of gamma-delta T cells after stem cell transplantation. TCRdb reprocessed the RT-PCR reads using CATT. The sample records around 1,000 delta-chain clones, 3.5% to 4% being singletons. The material sequenced was gamma-delta T cells. The receptors come from a human donor. It is not recorded whose cells these are; they may come from a transplant donor.

The sample holds a few counts of this clone. TCRdb has a much larger clone's protein, which differs at residue 12 from the translation of this DNA, likely because of a read error; what is shown is the protein translated from the DNA. This chain connects TRDV2 to TRDJ1, with TRDD3 matching over 8 bases. This CDR3 comprises 20 residues. J gave up 0 bases and V 0 bases, and 17 bases lay outside the gene matches. Germline CDR1 GEAIGNYY, CDR2 EKD. CDR3 in DNA: TGTGCCTGTGACACCGTCGGATCTTTGGGGGATTCCCGGTACACCGATAAACTCATCTTT. Its translation: CACDTVGSLGDSRYTDKLIF.

This clone came up a few times. TCRdb assigns this DNA the protein of a much larger clone, which departs from its translation at residue 4; this likely reflects a read error, and the protein shown comes from translating the DNA. This chain uses TRDV2 with TRDJ3; 9 bases match TRDD3. Germline V lookup: CDR1 GEAIGNYY, CDR2 EKD. The length of the CDR3 is 20 residues. The CDR3 nucleotides read TGTGCCTGTGTCACCGCAGACCTAGGGGATACGCATAAAGACACCCGACAGATGTTTTTC. It yields the protein CACVTADLGDTHKDTRQMFF.

Only a few counts were recorded for this clone. TCRdb records a much larger clone's protein for this DNA, with a difference at residue 10 that likely arises from a read error; the protein given is the translation of the DNA. This sample also contains other DNA sequences that code for the same CDR3. The chain links TRDV2 to TRDJ3, with 10 bases that match TRDD3. The CDR3 is 17 amino acids. CDR1 GEAIGNYY and CDR2 EKD come from the germline V gene. The CDR3 DNA is TGTGCCTGTGACAGTACTGGGGGATCCTTGGACACCCGACAGATGTTTTTC. This codes for CACDSTGGSLDTRQMFF.

About this clone itself: The protein recorded in TCRdb matches a much larger clone and deviates from this DNA's translation at residue 9, suggesting a read error; the protein here is obtained by translating the DNA. This chain links TRDV2 with TRDJ1; TRDD3 matches at 7 bases. The V and J ends lost 0 bases and 4 bases, in that order; junction bases with no gene match: 7. This CDR3 comprises 15 residues. Germline CDR1 and CDR2: GEAIGNYY and EKD. CDR3 sequence (DNA): TGTGCCTGTGACACCGTTGGGGGACCTAGCGATAAACTCATCTTT. It specifies CACDTVGGPSDKLIF.

By share of the sample, this clone is large. The same CDR3 also results from other DNA sequences found in this sample. The chain recombines TRDV2 with TRDJ3, with TRDD3 identical over 9 bases. V shed 3 bases and J 2 bases; nucleotides not matched to a gene: 13. The CDR3 runs 20 residues. Germline V gene lookup returns CDR1 GEAIGNYY and CDR2 EKD. The CDR3 loop is CACDGTGGGSPTWDTRQMFF. CDR3 nucleotide sequence: TGTGCCTGTGACGGTACTGGGGGAGGATCCCCCACCTGGGACACCCGACAGATGTTTTTC.

This clone showed up just a few times. The protein given by TCRdb reflects a much larger clone and differs at residue 17 from this DNA's translation, likely from a read error; the protein shown is the DNA's translation. V and J are TRDV2 and TRDJ1, with unresolved D. This CDR3 is 21 amino acids long. Germline loops: CDR1 GEAIGNYY, CDR2 EKD. CDR3 residues: CACDTLPVESGWKRHTAKLIF. CDR3 sequence (DNA): TGTGCCTGTGACACCCTCCCCGTTGAGAGTGGGTGGAAACGCCACACCGCTAAACTCATCTTT.

Points on this clone: This DNA translates differently at residue 16 from the TCRdb protein, which is that of a much larger clone; a read error is likely, and the protein shown is the DNA's own translation. This chain joins TRDV2 and TRDJ1, with D perhaps matching TRDD3 (6 bases). The CDR3 sequence is 21 residues long. V was cut by 0 bases and J by 3 bases, with 31 bases left in between. CDR1 is GEAIGNYY, CDR2 EKD, per germline. CDR3 nucleotides: TGTGCCTGTGACACCGTAAAACCTGTAGGGGGACCAAACCTGTACGCCGATAAACTCATCTTT. This gives the protein CACDTVKPVGGPNLYADKLIF.

The chain is built from TRDV2 and TRDJ1, with no clear D. Germline V gives CDR1 GEAIGNYY, CDR2 EKD. The germline V and J ends were trimmed by 0 bases and 4 bases, with 17 bases remaining between them. CDR3 length: 16 residues. The CDR3 loop reads CACDTGWPNAGDKLIF. The CDR3 nucleotides read TGTGCCTGTGACACCGGCTGGCCCAACGCTGGCGATAAACTCATCTTT.

In regard to this clone: TCRdb assigns this DNA the protein of a much larger clone, which departs from its translation at residue 13; this likely reflects a read error, and the protein shown comes from translating the DNA. The genes are TRDV2 and TRDJ1; 7 bases map to TRDD3. Germline CDR1 GEAIGNYY, CDR2 EKD. The CDR3 sequence is 16 residues long. CDR3 nucleotides: TGTGCCTGTGAAGTACTGGGGATCCCCCAGGGCGATAACCTCATCTTT. Its translation is CACEVLGIPQGDNLIF.

This clone has more than one count but fewer than ten. TCRdb's protein, taken from a much larger clone, differs from this DNA's translation at residue 10, likely owing to a read error; the protein displayed comes from the DNA. V gene TRDV2 combines with J gene TRDJ1; TRDD3 matches at 7 bases. The CDR3 loop spans 19 amino acids. Germline assignment: CDR1 GEAIGNYY and CDR2 EKD. The trim removed 3 bases at V and 0 bases at J, leaving 18 bases unmatched. The CDR3 DNA sequence: TGTGCCTGTGACCCGATTTCTCTGGGGGGTACGCTAGACACCGATAAACTCATCTTT. It yields the protein CACDPISLGGTLDTDKLIF.

This clone turned up a few times. A much larger clone lies a single base off, so this may be a read error. Other DNA sequences within the sample encode an identical CDR3. The V call is TRDV2, the J call TRDJ3, with 10 bases lining up with TRDD3. CDR1 GEAIGNYY and CDR2 EKD come from the germline V gene. Trimming cost V 1 base and J 0 bases; bases outside gene matches: 8. The CDR3 loop spans 20 amino acids. This chain's CDR3 is CACDTAVLGDGSWDTRQMFF. In DNA, the CDR3 is TGTGCCTGTGACACAGCCGTACTGGGGGATGGCTCCTGGGACACCCGACAGATGTTTTTC.

This clone has only a few counts. A far larger clone is a single base away, which makes a read error likely. Other nucleotide sequences from this sample produce the same CDR3. The V and J genes are TRDV2 and TRDJ1; TRDD3 agrees at 9 bases. The junction had 15 bases not matched to a gene; V was cut back by 4 bases and J by 4 bases. CDR1 is GEAIGNYY, CDR2 EKD, per germline. This CDR3 region has 17 residues. The CDR3 protein is CACDTVNLGDPDDKLIF. The CDR3 nucleotides read TGTGCCTGTGATACCGTGAACCTGGGGGATCCCGACGATAAACTCATCTTT.

Remarks on this clone: It is likely a read error: a sequence one base away is far more abundant. At the DNA level, this CDR3 is encoded by other sequences in the same sample as well. The gene calls are TRDV2 and TRDJ1; D not resolved. The CDR3 consists of 15 residues. From germline, CDR1 is GEAIGNYY and CDR2 EKD. Between the trimmed V and J ends, which lost 0 bases and 2 bases, there was a span of 12 bases. The DNA for the CDR3 is TGTGCCTGTGACACCGTGGTGCCCCATACCGATAAACTCATCTTT. The encoded protein is CACDTVVPHTDKLIF.

This clone was found a few times. The protein in TCRdb stems from a much larger clone and differs at residue 10 from this DNA's translation, likely a read error; here the protein is translated from the DNA. V gene TRDV2 combines with J gene TRDJ3; 9 nucleotides align to TRDD3. The V segment lost 3 bases and the J segment 2 bases; nucleotides outside the gene matches: 13. Per the germline V gene, CDR1 is GEAIGNYY and CDR2 is EKD. This CDR3 comprises 20 residues. CDR3 DNA sequence: TGTGCCTGTGACGGTACTGGGGGAGGACCCCCCACCTGGGACACCCGACAGATGTTTTTC. Residues: CACDGTGGGPPTWDTRQMFF.

This clone was counted between two and nine times. This DNA's translation differs at residue 4 from TCRdb's protein, which comes from a much larger clone; a read error is likely, and the protein shown is translated from the DNA. V usage is TRDV2 and J usage is TRDJ1; TRDD3 aligns across 10 bases. This CDR3 spans 18 amino acids. Germline CDR1 is GEAIGNYY and CDR2 is EKD. CDR3 bases: TGTGCCTGTGGCACCGTACCTACTGGGGGATCGGACACCGATAAACTCATCTTT. It specifies CACGTVPTGGSDTDKLIF.

This clone was counted between two and nine times. TCRdb's protein for this DNA is that of a much larger clone and differs from the translation at residue 15, likely a read error; the protein shown is the DNA translation. The chain is built from TRDV2 and TRDJ1; the match to TRDD3 covers 8 bases. The germline CDR1 and CDR2 sequences are GEAIGNYY and EKD. CDR3 length: 17 residues. In DNA, the CDR3 is TGTGCCTGTGACACCGTCGGACTGGGGGGAAACACCGATAAACCCATCTTT. Protein product: CACDTVGLGGNTDKPIF.

This clone qualifies as large. Distinct nucleotide sequences in the sample also encode this CDR3. The gene calls are TRDV2 and TRDJ3; 11 bases line up with TRDD3. Germline CDR1 is GEAIGNYY and CDR2 is EKD. J was trimmed by 0 bases and V by 0 bases; bases with no gene match: 3. The CDR3 has 19 amino acids. This CDR3 reads CACDTVLGDSSWDTRQMFF. CDR3 bases: TGTGCCTGTGACACCGTACTGGGGGATAGCTCCTGGGACACCCGACAGATGTTTTTC.

This clone occurred a few times. Since a far larger clone is one base different, this is likely a read error. V is TRDV2 and J is TRDJ1; D is unclear. This CDR3 has 17 amino acids. Germline-derived CDR1 and CDR2 are GEAIGNYY and EKD. Trimming shortened V by 3 bases and J by 1 base, and 20 bases separated the two germline ends. The DNA for the CDR3 is TGTGCCTGTGACGGCCCCGGGGTTCCCGGAGGCACCGATAAACTCATCTTT. It translates to CACDGPGVPGGTDKLIF.